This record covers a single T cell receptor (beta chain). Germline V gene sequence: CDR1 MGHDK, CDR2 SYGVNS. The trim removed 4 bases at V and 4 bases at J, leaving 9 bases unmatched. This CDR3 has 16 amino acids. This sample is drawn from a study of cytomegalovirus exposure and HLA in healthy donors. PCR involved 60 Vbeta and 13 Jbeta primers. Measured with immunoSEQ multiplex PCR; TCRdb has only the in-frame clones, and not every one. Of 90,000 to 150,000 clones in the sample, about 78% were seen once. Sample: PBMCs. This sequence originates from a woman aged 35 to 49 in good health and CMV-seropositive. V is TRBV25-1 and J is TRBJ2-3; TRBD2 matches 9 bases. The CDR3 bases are TGTGCCAGCAGTGCCCCTGGCGGGGGGGCAGCAGATACGCAGTATTTT. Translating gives CASSAPGGGAADTQYF. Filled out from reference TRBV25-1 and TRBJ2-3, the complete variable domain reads EADIYQTPRYLVIGTGKKITLECSQTMGHDKMYWYQQDPGMELHLIHYSYGVNSTEKGDLSSESTVSRIRTEHFPLTLESARPSHTSQYLCASSAPGGGAADTQYFGPGTRLTVL.